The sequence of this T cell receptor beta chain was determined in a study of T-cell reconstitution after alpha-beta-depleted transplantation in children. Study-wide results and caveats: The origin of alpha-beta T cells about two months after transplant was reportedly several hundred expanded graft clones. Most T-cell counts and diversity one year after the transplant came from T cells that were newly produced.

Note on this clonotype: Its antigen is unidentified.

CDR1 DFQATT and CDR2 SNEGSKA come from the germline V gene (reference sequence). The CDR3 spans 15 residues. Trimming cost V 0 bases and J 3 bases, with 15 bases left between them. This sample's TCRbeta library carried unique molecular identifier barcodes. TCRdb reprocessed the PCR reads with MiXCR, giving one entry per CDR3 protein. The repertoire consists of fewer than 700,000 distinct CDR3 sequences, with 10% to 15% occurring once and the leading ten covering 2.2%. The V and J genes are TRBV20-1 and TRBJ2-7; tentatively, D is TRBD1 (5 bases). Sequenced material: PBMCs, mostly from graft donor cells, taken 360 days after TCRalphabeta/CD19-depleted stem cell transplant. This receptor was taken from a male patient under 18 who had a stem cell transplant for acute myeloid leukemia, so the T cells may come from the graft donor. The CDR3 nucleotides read TGCAGTGCTAGAGATATTGCAGGACACATCTACGAGCAGTACTTC. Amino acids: CSARDIAGHIYEQYF.